This entry features one T cell receptor beta chain sequence. V gave up 4 bases and J gave up 5 bases; unmatched junction bases: 11. The CDR3 contains 16 residues. The V gene's germline CDR1 is MGHRA and CDR2 YSYEKL. The data were taken from a study of blood T cell repertoires in COVID-19. TCRdb's copy holds only in-frame clones and misses some; the assay was immunoSEQ multiplex PCR. The profile shows around 300,000 clones, roughly 87% of them singletons. This chain joins TRBV4-1 and TRBJ2-5; 9 nucleotides line up with TRBD1. The clonotype comes from a young woman who had recovered from COVID-19. The sequenced sample consisted of PBMCs or T cells enriched from blood (not recorded which). This CDR3 reads CASSPSWTGALETQYF. CDR3 DNA sequence: TGCGCCAGCAGCCCGTCGTGGACAGGGGCGTTGGAGACCCAGTACTTC.